Included here is one T cell receptor (beta chain) sequence, with context. The CDR3 consists of 14 residues. V was pared by 2 bases and J by 4 bases, with 9 bases between. CDR1 and CDR2 (germline): MNHEY, SVGAGI. The sample is drawn from a study of T-cell reconstitution after alpha-beta-depleted transplantation in children. It was with unique molecular identifiers that the TCRbeta library was prepared. TCRdb independently ran MiXCR on the PCR reads; one entry per CDR3 protein. Here the sample spans about 600,000 distinct CDR3 sequences, about 10% being singletons. The clonotype was recovered from a human donor who donated a stem cell graft to a child with acute myeloid leukemia. The sample consisted of PBMCs from the stem cell graft donor, taken from the stem cell graft. This rearrangement joins TRBV6-5 to TRBJ2-1; maybe TRBD1 (5 bases). The CDR3 coding sequence is TGTGCCAGCAGTTACCTCGACAGTTACAATGAGCAGTTCTTC. It is translated as CASSYLDSYNEQFF.